Given below is one T cell receptor beta chain in context. Its antigen is not known. The data derive from a study of a mutant IDH1 vaccine in newly diagnosed glioma. Looking at the study overall: In some groups vaccination began 4-6 weeks post-radiotherapy; others received it with temozolomide. V12 corresponded to week 35 and V13 to week 47. Study observations and caveats: There were vaccine-induced immune responses in about 92% of the patients.

Time point: week 47, end of study. Each dose of the vaccine consisted of 300 ug of mutant IDH1 20-mer peptide, with topical imiquimod. This CDR3 contains 15 residues. The V gene's germline CDR1 is MDHEN and CDR2 SYDVKM. V gave up 8 bases and J gave up 3 bases, with 16 bases separating them. Method: immunoSEQ multiplex PCR; TCRdb's copy keeps in-frame clones and lacks some. The sample holds roughly 32,000 clones, roughly 89% seen once. This chain links TRBV28 with TRBJ2-2; the D gene is possibly TRBD2 (5 bases). The TCR sequence derives from a man between 40 and 49 years old with glioma. Sequenced here: PBMCs, sampled from a glioma patient whose treatment included an IDH1 peptide vaccine. The CDR3 nucleotides read TGTGCCAGCGACACGGGGTTGGGTTACACCGGGGAGCTGTTTTTT. It translates to CASDTGLGYTGELFF.